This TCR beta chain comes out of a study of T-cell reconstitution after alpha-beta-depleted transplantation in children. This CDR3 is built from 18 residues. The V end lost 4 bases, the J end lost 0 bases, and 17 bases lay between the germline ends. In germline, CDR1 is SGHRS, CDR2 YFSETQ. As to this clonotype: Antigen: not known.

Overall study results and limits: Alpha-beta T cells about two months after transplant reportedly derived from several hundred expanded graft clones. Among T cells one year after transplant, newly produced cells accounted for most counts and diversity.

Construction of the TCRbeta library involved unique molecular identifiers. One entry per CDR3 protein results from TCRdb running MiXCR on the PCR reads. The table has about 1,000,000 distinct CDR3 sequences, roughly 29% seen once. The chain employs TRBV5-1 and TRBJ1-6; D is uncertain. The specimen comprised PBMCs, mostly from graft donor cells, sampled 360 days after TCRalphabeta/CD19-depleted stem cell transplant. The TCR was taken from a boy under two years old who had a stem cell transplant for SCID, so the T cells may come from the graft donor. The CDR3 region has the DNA TGCGCCAGCAGCCCAACCGCGCGAGCAAACTCCTATAATTCACCCCTCCACTTT. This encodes CASSPTARANSYNSPLHF.